These 29 T cell receptor beta chains came from one sample sequenced in a study of T cell responses to AZD1222 COVID-19 vaccine. Only in-frame clones appear in the TCRdb table, and some are missing; sequencing was by immunoSEQ multiplex PCR. Here the sample spans 80,000 or so clones, 70% to 90% being singletons. This material consisted of peripheral blood, taken on day 0 of AZD1222 vaccination. The receptor set was obtained from an adult in good health.

The chain recombines TRBV9 with TRBJ1-1; D may be TRBD1 (6 bases). Trimming pared 3 bases from V and 4 bases from J, leaving 10 bases between. The length of the CDR3 is 13 residues. The germline V gene has CDR1 SGDLS and CDR2 YYNGEE. The chain's CDR3 is CASSGGAGTEAFF. The DNA for the CDR3 is TGTGCCAGCAGCGGGGGGGCAGGCACTGAAGCTTTCTTT.

A single count supports this clone. The chain combines TRBV12-3 or TRBV12-4 with TRBJ1-5, with D unclear. V was pared by 5 bases and J by 9 bases, with 11 bases between. This CDR3 comprises 12 residues. Written as DNA, the CDR3 is TGTGCCAGCAGTCCTCAAGCCGGGCCCCAGCATTTT. Protein: CASSPQAGPQHF.

The chain joins TRBV29-1 to TRBJ2-5, with 9 positions matching TRBD1. Germline values: CDR1 SQVTM, CDR2 ANQGSEA. After removal of 4 bases from V and 4 bases from J, the junction contained 10 bases not matched to a gene. The CDR3 is made up of 15 amino acids. CDR3 bases: TGCAGCGTTGCCCTAGGACAGGGGTTAGGAGAGACCCAGTACTTC. Translated: CSVALGQGLGETQYF. Complete variable domain (other parts from reference TRBV29-1 and TRBJ2-5): SAVISQKPSRDICQRGTSLTIQCQVDSQVTMMFWYRQQPGQSLTLIATANQGSEATYESGFVIDKFPISRPNLTFSTLTVSNMSPEDSSIYLCSVALGQGLGETQYFGPGTRLLVL.

V gene TRBV18 combines with J gene TRBJ1-4; 7 nucleotides line up with TRBD1. The CDR3 extends over 15 amino acids. From germline, CDR1 is KGHSH and CDR2 LQKENI. After removal of 4 bases from V and 3 bases from J, the junction contained 5 bases not matched to a gene. CDR3 protein: CASSHDRDANEKLFF. CDR3 coding DNA: TGTGCCAGCTCACACGACAGGGATGCTAATGAAAAACTGTTTTTT.

The chain links TRBV9 to TRBJ2-1; 8 bases agree with TRBD2. Germline CDR1 is SGDLS and CDR2 is YYNGEE. J gave up 1 base and V 0 bases, and 3 bases lay outside the gene matches. This CDR3 region has 16 residues. For the CDR3, the DNA is TGTGCCAGCAGCGTAGGAACGGGAGGGTCCTACAATGAGCAGTTCTTC. Translated, it gives CASSVGTGGSYNEQFF.

The chain links TRBV28 to TRBJ1-4; 7 nucleotides align to TRBD1. After removal of 6 bases from V and 13 bases from J, the junction contained 14 bases not matched to a gene. CDR1 MDHEN and CDR2 SYDVKM come from the germline V gene. This CDR3 has 14 amino acids. CDR3 DNA: TGTGCCAGCAGCATCTTGACAGGGCCGGAGGGACTGTTTTTT. Translation: CASSILTGPEGLFF. Supplemented by reference TRBV28 and TRBJ1-4, the full variable domain reads DVKVTQSSRYLVKRTGEKVFLECVQDMDHENMFWYRQDPGLGLRLIYFSYDVKMKEKGDIPEGYSVSREKKERFSLILESASTNQTSMYLCASSILTGPEGLFFGSGTQLSVL.

The chain is built from TRBV2 and TRBJ2-1; TRBD2 aligns across 8 bases. The CDR3 runs 13 residues. Trimming took 6 bases from V and 9 from J; bases not matched to a gene: 7. CDR1 and CDR2 (germline): SNHLY, FYNNEI. CDR3 amino acids: CASSSGGRVEQFF. The DNA of the CDR3 is TGTGCCAGCAGCTCGGGAGGGCGGGTTGAGCAGTTCTTC.

The rearrangement uses TRBV7-3 and TRBJ2-2, with 10 bases matching TRBD2. The germline CDR1 and CDR2 sequences are SGHTA and FQGTGA. The CDR3 covers 16 residues. J gave up 5 bases and V 5 bases, and 8 bases lay outside the gene matches. The DNA for the CDR3 is TGTGCCAGCAGCACCTCCGCTAGCGGGAGAACCGGGGAGCTGTTTTTT. Its translation is CASSTSASGRTGELFF. The entire variable domain, with the rest obtained from reference TRBV7-3 and TRBJ2-2, is as follows: GAGVSQTPSNKVTEKGKYVELRCDPISGHTALYWYRQSLGQGPEFLIYFQGTGAADDSGLPNDRFFAVRPEGSVSTLKIQRTERGDSAVYLCASSTSASGRTGELFFGEGSRLTVL.

This clone showed up just a few times. In DNA, the CDR3 is TGTGCCAGCCGCCGGGGGGGGGCCAATAATTCACCCCTCCACTTT. Its translation is CASRRGGANNSPLHF. The rearrangement links TRBV27 to TRBJ1-6; TRBD1 might be the D (6 bases). Trimming left V 8 bases short and J 5 bases short, with 16 bases between. Germline CDR1 is MNHEY and CDR2 is SMNVEV (reference sequence). The CDR3 totals 15 residues.

The J gene is TRBJ2-7, the V gene TRBV7-2; 12 bases match TRBD2. The V gene's germline CDR1 is SGHTA and CDR2 FQGNSA. The ends lost 4 bases at V and 3 bases at J; junction bases unmatched: 4. The CDR3 runs to 15 residues. The CDR3 DNA reads TGTGCCAGCAGCTGGACTAGCGGGACCCTCTACGAGCAGTACTTC. Translated, it gives CASSWTSGTLYEQYF. The complete variable domain, with remaining parts taken from reference TRBV7-2 and TRBJ2-7, reads GAGVSQSPSNKVTEKGKDVELRCDPISGHTALYWYRQSLGQGLEFLIYFQGNSAPDKSGLPSDRFSAERTGGSVSTLTIQRTQQEDSAVYLCASSWTSGTLYEQYFGPGTRLTVT.

This clone was found once. The chain has TRBV10-3 and TRBJ2-2; TRBD2 matches 13 bases. This CDR3 region has 15 residues. Trimming at V came to 6 bases and at J to 8 bases, leaving 6 bases not matched to a gene. Germline CDR1 is ENHRY and CDR2 is SYGVKD. The CDR3 bases are TGTGCCATCAGCGGACTAGCGGGAGTCTTGGGGGAGCTGTTTTTT. Residues: CAISGLAGVLGELFF.

V usage is TRBV6-5 and J usage is TRBJ1-2; a possible D gene is TRBD1 (5 bases). CDR1 and CDR2 (germline): MNHEY, SVGAGI. The CDR3 totals 12 residues. The V end lost 7 bases, the J end lost 4 bases, and 10 bases lay between the germline ends. The CDR3 DNA reads as TGTGCCAGCATCTCAGGGAGCTATGGCTACACCTTC. It specifies CASISGSYGYTF.

The chain combines TRBV5-4 with TRBJ2-7; D not certain. Trimming stripped 4 bases from V and 4 bases from J, with 6 bases between. Germline CDR1 and CDR2: SGHNT and YYREEE (reference sequence). The CDR3 consists of 11 residues. The CDR3 nucleotides read TGTGCCAGCAGCGACCAATACGAGCAGTACTTC. Translating gives CASSDQYEQYF.

This chain connects TRBV18 to TRBJ2-2, with D perhaps matching TRBD1 (5 bases). The CDR3 consists of 17 residues. Trimming stripped 8 bases from V and 4 bases from J, with 23 bases between. Germline-derived CDR1 and CDR2 are KGHSH and LQKENI. CDR3 sequence: CASTTTGSGFVTGELFF. The CDR3 nucleotides read TGTGCCAGCACCACGACCGGATCAGGGTTCGTCACCGGGGAGCTGTTTTTT. Together with reference TRBV18 and TRBJ2-2, the CDR3 gives the full variable domain: NAGVMQNPRHLVRRRGQEARLRCSPMKGHSHVYWYRQLPEEGLKFMVYLQKENIIDESGMPKERFSAEFPKEGPSILRIQQVVRGDSAAYFCASTTTGSGFVTGELFFGEGSRLTVL.

This chain joins TRBV7-8 and TRBJ1-6; D not certain. The CDR3 is 14 residues long. Trimming took off 2 bases at V and 7 bases at J, with 9 bases between the two ends. Germline V CDR1 and CDR2: SGHVS, FQNEAQ. The CDR3 region has the DNA TGTGCCAGCAGCTTATTCGGAAGCAATTCACCCCTCCACTTT. Translated: CASSLFGSNSPLHF.

The V call is TRBV21-1, the J call TRBJ1-5. TRBV21-1 corresponds to a pseudogene. This CDR3 has 15 residues. The CDR3 region is CASSGNRHSNQPQHF. Written as DNA, the CDR3 is TGTGCCAGCAGCGGGAACAGACATAGCAATCAGCCCCAGCATTTT.

The chain links TRBV4-1 to TRBJ1-2; no clear D gene. This CDR3 comprises 15 residues. CDR1 and CDR2 (germline): MGHRA, YSYEKL. Between the trimmed V and J ends, which lost 1 base and 4 bases, there was a span of 13 bases. CDR3 DNA: TGCGCCAGCAGCCAAGCTGGCCAGCCCTTCTATGGCTACACCTTC. Translated: CASSQAGQPFYGYTF.

The chain uses TRBV4-3 and TRBJ2-7; D is ambiguous. The V gene's germline CDR1 is LGHNA and CDR2 YSLEER. The CDR3 sequence is 15 residues long. The V gene lost 0 bases and the J gene lost 7 bases, with 16 bases spanning the gap. CDR3 region: CASSQEVAMPAEQYF. Here the CDR3 DNA reads TGCGCCAGCAGCCAAGAAGTTGCGATGCCTGCTGAGCAGTACTTC.

Comment on this clone: An end of the junction differs from the germline gene, which may be a read error. The chain employs TRBV7-7 and TRBJ2-7; 9 bases fit TRBD1. Looked up from germline, CDR1 is SSHAT and CDR2 is FNYEAQ (reference sequence). The CDR3 totals 14 residues. The CDR3 DNA follows: TGTGCTAGCAGTCCTGACAGGGGGAGCTACGAGCAGTACTTC. It yields the protein CASSPDRGSYEQYF. Full variable domain (rest looked up from reference TRBV7-7 and TRBJ2-7): GAGVSQSPRYKVTKRGQDVTLRCDPISSHATLYWYQQALGQGPEFLTYFNYEAQPDKSGLPSDRFSAERPEGSISTLTIQRTEQRDSAMYRCASSPDRGSYEQYFGPGTRLTVT.

The J gene is TRBJ1-5, the V gene TRBV19, with D perhaps TRBD1 (6 bases). CDR1 LNHDA and CDR2 SQIVND come from the germline V gene (reference sequence). CDR3 size: 16 residues. V dropped 5 bases and J dropped 0 bases, with 14 bases sitting between them. In DNA form, the CDR3 reads TGTGCCAGTAGTTGGACAGTTTATTATAGCAATCAGCCCCAGCATTTT. Protein sequence: CASSWTVYYSNQPQHF.

The gene calls are TRBV11-2 and TRBJ1-5; TRBD1 agrees at 7 bases. Germline CDR1 reads SGHAT; CDR2 reads FQNNGV. The CDR3 contains 15 residues. Trimming cost V 4 bases and J 2 bases; bases outside gene matches: 5. CDR3 sequence (DNA): TGTGCCAGCAGCTCCAGGGGGACCGGCAATCAGCCCCAGCATTTT. Protein sequence: CASSSRGTGNQPQHF.

The V and J genes are TRBV11-2 and TRBJ2-7; TRBD1 aligns across 7 bases. Per germline, CDR1 SGHAT and CDR2 FQNNGV. The CDR3 extends over 14 amino acids. The V and J ends lost 7 bases and 2 bases, in that order; junction bases with no gene match: 8. CDR3 nucleotide sequence: TGTGCCAGCACCGCGCAGGGGGAGACCTACGAGCAGTACTTC. This codes for CASTAQGETYEQYF.

This rearrangement joins TRBV27 to TRBJ2-3; TRBD2 aligns across 11 bases. The germline CDR1 and CDR2 sequences are MNHEY and SMNVEV (reference sequence). This CDR3 contains 16 residues. J lost 1 base, V lost 4 bases, and 4 bases had no gene match. CDR3 DNA: TGTGCCAGCAGTTCGCTAGCGGGAGGTGGCACAGATACGCAGTATTTT. It translates to CASSSLAGGGTDTQYF.

The gene calls are TRBV11-3 and TRBJ2-1, with D possibly being TRBD1 (6 bases). This CDR3 has 15 residues. With 5 bases removed from V and 2 bases from J, the gap between germline ends came to 13 bases. Germline V lookup: CDR1 SGHNT, CDR2 YENEEA. DNA for the CDR3: TGTGCCAGCAGCACGGACAGAGGTACCTACAATGAGCAGTTCTTC. It is translated as CASSTDRGTYNEQFF.

The chain uses TRBV18 and TRBJ1-1; 10 bases map to TRBD1. The CDR3 loop spans 15 amino acids. Germline trimming cut 6 bases from V and 4 bases from J; bases unmatched to any gene: 8. CDR1 is KGHSH and CDR2 is LQKENI in the germline V gene. The CDR3 DNA follows: TGTGCCAGCTCGGATTTCCGGGACAGGGGCACTGAAGCTTTCTTT. This gives the protein CASSDFRDRGTEAFF.

V and J are TRBV5-1 and TRBJ2-7, with TRBD1 identical over 10 bases. CDR3 length: 14 amino acids. J was trimmed by 5 bases and V by 2 bases; bases with no gene match: 4. Germline CDR1 reads SGHRS; CDR2 reads YFSETQ. CDR3 bases: TGCGCCAGCAGCTTACGGGACAGGGGCGACGAGCAGTACTTC. Protein product: CASSLRDRGDEQYF.

The V and J genes are TRBV7-3 and TRBJ2-3; no clear D. The CDR3 length is 18 residues. V shed 5 bases and J shed 1 base, with 22 bases lying between them. CDR1 is SGHTA and CDR2 is FQGTGA in the germline V gene. The DNA of the CDR3 is TGTGCCAGCAGCCTTGCTGCCCTATACGGCCTGGGCACAGATACGCAGTATTTT. This encodes CASSLAALYGLGTDTQYF.

This clone has more than one count but fewer than ten. The chain couples TRBV7-9 to TRBJ1-1; D gene ambiguous. This CDR3 has 15 residues. Trimming cost V 1 base and J 1 base, with 10 bases left between them. CDR1 and CDR2 (germline): SEHNR, FQNEAQ (reference sequence). The CDR3 DNA follows: TGTGCCAGCAGCTTAGTTCAAGCAGGGAACACTGAAGCTTTCTTT. Translating gives CASSLVQAGNTEAFF. The complete variable domain, with remaining parts taken from reference TRBV7-9 and TRBJ1-1, reads DTGVSQNPRHKITKRGQNVTFRCDPISEHNRLYWYRQTLGQGPEFLTYFQNEAQLEKSRLLSDRFSAERPKGSFSTLEIQRTEQGDSAMYLCASSLVQAGNTEAFFGQGTRLTVV.

This chain joins TRBV5-4 and TRBJ2-5; no reliable D call. Germline CDR1 and CDR2: SGHNT and YYREEE (reference sequence). This CDR3 spans 13 amino acids. With 2 bases removed from V and 4 bases from J, the gap between germline ends came to 9 bases. This chain's CDR3 is CASSFWTSETQYF. CDR3 sequence (DNA): TGTGCCAGCAGCTTCTGGACGTCAGAGACCCAGTACTTC.